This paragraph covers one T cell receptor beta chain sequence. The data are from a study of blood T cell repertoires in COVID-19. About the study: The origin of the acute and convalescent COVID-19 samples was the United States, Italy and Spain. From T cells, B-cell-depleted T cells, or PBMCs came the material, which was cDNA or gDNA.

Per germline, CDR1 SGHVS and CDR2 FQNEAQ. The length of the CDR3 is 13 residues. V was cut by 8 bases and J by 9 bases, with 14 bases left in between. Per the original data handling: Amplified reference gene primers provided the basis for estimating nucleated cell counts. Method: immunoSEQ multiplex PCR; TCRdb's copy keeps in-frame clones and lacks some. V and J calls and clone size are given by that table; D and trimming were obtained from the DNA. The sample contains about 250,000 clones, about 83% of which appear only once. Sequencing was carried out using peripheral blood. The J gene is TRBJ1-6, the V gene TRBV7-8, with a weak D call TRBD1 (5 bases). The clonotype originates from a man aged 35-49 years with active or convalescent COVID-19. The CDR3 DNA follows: TGTGCCAGCCTGGACACCCAGGGTTCACCCCTCCACTTT. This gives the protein CASLDTQGSPLHF.